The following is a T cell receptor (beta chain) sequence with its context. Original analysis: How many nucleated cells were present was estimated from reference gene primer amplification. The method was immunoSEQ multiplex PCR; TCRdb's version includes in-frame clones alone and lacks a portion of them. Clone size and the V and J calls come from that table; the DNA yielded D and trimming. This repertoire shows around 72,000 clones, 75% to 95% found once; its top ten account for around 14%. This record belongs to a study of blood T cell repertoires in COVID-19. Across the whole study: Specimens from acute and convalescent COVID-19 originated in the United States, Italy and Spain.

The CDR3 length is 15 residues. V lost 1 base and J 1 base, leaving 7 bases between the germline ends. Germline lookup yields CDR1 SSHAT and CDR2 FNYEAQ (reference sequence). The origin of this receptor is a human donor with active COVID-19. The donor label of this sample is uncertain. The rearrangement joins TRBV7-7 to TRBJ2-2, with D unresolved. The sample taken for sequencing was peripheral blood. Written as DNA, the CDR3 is TGTGCCAGCAGCTTAGGTCTCGTGAACACCGGGGAGCTGTTTTTT. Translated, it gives CASSLGLVNTGELFF.